Each of the 8 T cell receptor beta chains below was sequenced from the same sample in a study of cytomegalovirus exposure and HLA in healthy donors. Libraries were prepared by immunoSEQ multiplex PCR; TCRdb keeps only in-frame clonotypes and omits some of them. This sample has about 160,000 clones, with about 90% found just once. The material sequenced was PBMCs. These receptors were obtained from a woman aged 30 to 39 in good health and CMV-seronegative.

The chain couples TRBV5-1 to TRBJ2-5; 8 bases are a match to TRBD2. CDR1 SGHRS and CDR2 YFSETQ come from the germline V gene. The CDR3 is made up of 16 amino acids. The J segment lost 7 bases and the V segment lost 3 bases, leaving 14 bases of the junction unmatched. CDR3 amino acids: CASSWDGTRGPGTQYF. The CDR3 region has the DNA TGCGCCAGCAGCTGGGATGGGACTAGGGGCCCCGGGACCCAGTACTTC.

The gene calls are TRBV18 and TRBJ1-1, with D possibly TRBD1 on 5 matching bases. Trimming removed 6 bases from V and 0 bases from J, with 11 bases in between. Germline assignment: CDR1 KGHSH and CDR2 LQKENI. CDR3 length equals 14 residues. Here the CDR3 reads CASSRRGVNTEAFF. The CDR3, as DNA: TGTGCCAGCTCCCGACGGGGGGTGAACACTGAAGCTTTCTTT.

For the CDR3, the DNA is TGTGCCAGCAGTTCGGGACAGGGGGGCCCCTACGAGCAGTACTTC. Translating gives CASSSGQGGPYEQYF. The genes are TRBV6-5 and TRBJ2-7, with 11 bases identical to TRBD1. Germline V gene data show CDR1 as MNHEY and CDR2 as SVGAGI. This CDR3 spans 15 amino acids. With 4 bases clipped from V and 2 bases from J, the junction kept 4 bases outside the gene matches.

The chain uses TRBV5-4 and TRBJ1-6; TRBD1 aligns across 9 bases. V lost 4 bases, J lost 7 bases, and 6 bases stayed unmatched. Per the germline V gene, CDR1 is SGHNT and CDR2 is YYREEE (reference sequence). The CDR3 consists of 15 residues. CDR3 loop: CASSPGTGRNSPLHF. The CDR3 coding sequence is TGTGCCAGCAGCCCTGGGACAGGGCGAAATTCACCCCTCCACTTT.

The chain carries TRBV4-2 and TRBJ1-4; D is ambiguous. Germline V gene data show CDR1 as LGHNA and CDR2 as YNFKEQ. There are 16 residues in the CDR3. Between the trimmed V and J ends, which lost 0 bases and 0 bases, there was a span of 8 bases. As DNA, the CDR3 is TGTGCCAGCAGCCAAGATGTCGCTTCAACTAATGAAAAACTGTTTTTT. This translates into CASSQDVASTNEKLFF.

This clone has only a few counts. With a much larger clone just one base away, this may be a read error. This rearrangement joins TRBV6-4 to TRBJ2-3; 10 bases map to TRBD2. CDR1 MRHNA and CDR2 SNTAGT come from the germline V gene. The CDR3 consists of 15 residues. The J segment lost 2 bases and the V segment lost 3 bases, leaving 2 bases of the junction unmatched. Here the CDR3 reads CASSESGGATDTQYF. DNA for the CDR3: TGTGCCAGCAGTGAAAGCGGGGGGGCCACAGATACGCAGTATTTT.

The chain joins TRBV5-6 to TRBJ2-2; D not resolved. Germline CDR1 and CDR2: SGHDT and YYEEEE. This CDR3 spans 13 amino acids. The germline V and J ends were trimmed by 0 bases and 0 bases, with 0 bases remaining between them. The CDR3 DNA reads TGTGCCAGCAGCTTGGCGAACACCGGGGAGCTGTTTTTT. Encoded protein: CASSLANTGELFF.

The chain couples TRBV2 to TRBJ1-6, with TRBD1 as a possible D gene (6 bases). The germline V gene has CDR1 SNHLY and CDR2 FYNNEI. V was pared by 0 bases and J by 11 bases, with 14 bases between. The CDR3 runs 15 residues. CDR3 loop: CASSEAGTRAPPLHF. In DNA, the CDR3 is TGTGCCAGCAGTGAAGCTGGGACAAGGGCACCACCCCTCCACTTT.